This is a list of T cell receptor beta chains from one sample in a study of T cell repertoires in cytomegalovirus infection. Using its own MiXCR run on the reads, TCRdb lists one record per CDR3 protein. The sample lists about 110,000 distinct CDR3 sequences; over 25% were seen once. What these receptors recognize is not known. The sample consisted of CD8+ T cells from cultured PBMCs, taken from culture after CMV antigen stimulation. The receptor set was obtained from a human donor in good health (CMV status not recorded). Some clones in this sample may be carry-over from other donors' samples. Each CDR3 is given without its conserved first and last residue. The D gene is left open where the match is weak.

CDR3: ASSLVRGSGYGYT
J: TRBJ1-2
D: .
V: TRBV7-9

CDR3: SVGENRAAKNIQY
J: TRBJ2-4
D: .
V: TRBV29-1

CDR3: ASSYRLDPYEQY
J: TRBJ2-7
D: .
V: TRBV13

CDR3: ASSYSVGEPNTDTQY
J: TRBJ2-3
D: .
V: TRBV6-6

CDR3: ASSTGEVITEAF
J: TRBJ1-1
D: TRBD1
V: TRBV7-9

CDR3: ATRWGIGNSPLH
J: TRBJ1-6
D: .
V: TRBV27

CDR3: ASSPDTSTDTQY
J: TRBJ2-3
D: .
V: TRBV4-1

CDR3: ASSYLKGNNQPQH
J: TRBJ1-5
D: .
V: TRBV6-2/TRBV6-3

CDR3: ASSFQATNEKLF
J: TRBJ1-4
D: .
V: TRBV7-9

CDR3: ASSFWGPYEQY
J: TRBJ2-7
D: .
V: TRBV12-3/TRBV12-4

CDR3: SARDKAEPRNWETQY
J: TRBJ2-5
D: .
V: TRBV20-1

CDR3: SAMGHGSYEQY
J: TRBJ2-7
D: .
V: TRBV20-1

CDR3: ASSRQTGLDTEAF
J: TRBJ1-1
D: .
V: TRBV6-2/TRBV6-3

CDR3: ASSFHLVGYNEQF
J: TRBJ2-1
D: .
V: TRBV7-2

CDR3: ASSQGETGYDEQF
J: TRBJ2-1
D: .
V: TRBV4-3

CDR3: ASRPGLLNTEAF
J: TRBJ1-1
D: .
V: TRBV27

CDR3: ASSFWTANTGELF
J: TRBJ2-2
D: .
V: TRBV12-3/TRBV12-4

CDR3: ASSPGFGGYEQY
J: TRBJ2-7
D: TRBD2
V: TRBV7-2

CDR3: ASSLTGGPTNEKLF
J: TRBJ1-4
D: .
V: TRBV7-6

CDR3: ASSLVGWWRGNEQF
J: TRBJ2-1
D: .
V: TRBV13

CDR3: ASSLRRLGTEAF
J: TRBJ1-1
D: .
V: TRBV27

CDR3: ASSLDAEGIYEQY
J: TRBJ2-7
D: .
V: TRBV11-1

CDR3: ASSSGGGQDYYEQY
J: TRBJ2-7
D: TRBD1
V: TRBV7-2

CDR3: ASSLGYSRYGYT
J: TRBJ1-2
D: .
V: TRBV7-8

CDR3: ASSQGSPF
J: TRBJ1-1
D: .
V: TRBV2

CDR3: ASSARREEGLGIDEQF
J: TRBJ2-1
D: TRBD2
V: TRBV9

CDR3: ASKEGRGDSYEQY
J: TRBJ2-7
D: .
V: TRBV2

CDR3: ASSPDSAYGYT
J: TRBJ1-2
D: .
V: TRBV27

CDR3: ASSLRGPMNTEAF
J: TRBJ1-1
D: .
V: TRBV7-8

CDR3: ASSYSQTGNTEAF
J: TRBJ1-1
D: .
V: TRBV6-8

CDR3: ATSRDSVTDTQY
J: TRBJ2-3
D: .
V: TRBV15

CDR3: ASSQVGRGTNTEAF
J: TRBJ1-1
D: .
V: TRBV4-1

CDR3: ASSFDVSFSNYGYT
J: TRBJ1-2
D: .
V: TRBV7-9

CDR3: ASSYSDNYNEQF
J: TRBJ2-1
D: .
V: TRBV6-6

CDR3: ASSQERTGDTEAF
J: TRBJ1-1
D: TRBD1
V: TRBV4-1

CDR3: ASSQGQGRAYEQY
J: TRBJ2-7
D: TRBD1
V: TRBV4-1

CDR3: ASSFVHNEQF
J: TRBJ2-1
D: .
V: TRBV5-6